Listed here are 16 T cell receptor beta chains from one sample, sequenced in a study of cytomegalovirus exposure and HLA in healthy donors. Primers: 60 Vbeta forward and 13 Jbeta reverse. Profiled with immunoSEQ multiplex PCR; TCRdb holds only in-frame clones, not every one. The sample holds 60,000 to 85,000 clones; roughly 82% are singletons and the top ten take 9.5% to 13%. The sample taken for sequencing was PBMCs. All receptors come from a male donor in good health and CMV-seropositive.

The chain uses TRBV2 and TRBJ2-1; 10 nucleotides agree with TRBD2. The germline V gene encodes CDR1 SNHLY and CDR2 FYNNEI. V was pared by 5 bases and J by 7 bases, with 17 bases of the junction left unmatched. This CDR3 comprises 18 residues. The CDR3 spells CASSYLDLPGLASNEQFF. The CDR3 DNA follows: TGTGCCAGCAGTTACTTGGATTTACCGGGACTAGCGTCAAATGAGCAGTTCTTC.

Here the CDR3 DNA reads TGTGCCAGCAGCCACAGGGTTGGCGAGCAGTACTTC. Translation: CASSHRVGEQYF. The V call is TRBV11-2, the J call TRBJ2-7; a weak D match, TRBD1 (6 bases). Germline CDR1 and CDR2: SGHAT and FQNNGV. The CDR3 covers 12 residues. V lost 5 bases to trimming and J lost 6 bases, with 11 bases between them.

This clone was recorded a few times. CDR3 protein: CATQRQGSSNTEAFF. The CDR3 DNA sequence: TGTGCCACCCAGAGGCAGGGTTCAAGCAACACTGAAGCTTTCTTT. The chain joins TRBV5-4 to TRBJ1-1; D is perhaps TRBD1 (5 bases). The V gene lost 9 bases and the J gene lost 2 bases, with 20 bases spanning the gap. CDR1 is SGHNT, CDR2 YYREEE, per germline (reference sequence). The CDR3 extends over 15 amino acids.

The CDR3 coding sequence is TGCGCCAGCAGGTTTAATTTTTCGGAGAGGAGGGGCACAGATACGCAGTATTTT. Amino acids: CASRFNFSERRGTDTQYF. The V and J genes are TRBV5-1 and TRBJ2-3, with D possibly being TRBD2 (6 bases). Germline V CDR1 and CDR2: SGHRS, YFSETQ. The CDR3 has 18 amino acids. The ends were cut back, 5 bases at V and 1 base at J, with 23 bases in the middle.

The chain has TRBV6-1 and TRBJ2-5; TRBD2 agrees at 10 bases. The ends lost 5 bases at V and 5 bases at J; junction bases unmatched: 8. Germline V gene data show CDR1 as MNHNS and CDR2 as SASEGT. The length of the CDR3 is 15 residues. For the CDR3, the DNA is TGTGCCAGCAGTCCTGTAGCGGGGGGATCGGAGACCCAGTACTTC. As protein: CASSPVAGGSETQYF.

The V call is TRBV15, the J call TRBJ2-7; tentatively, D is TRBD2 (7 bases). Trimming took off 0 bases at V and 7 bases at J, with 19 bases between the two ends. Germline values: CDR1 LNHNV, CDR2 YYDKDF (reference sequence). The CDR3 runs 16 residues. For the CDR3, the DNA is TGTGCCACCAGCAGAGATCTTTGGGGGGGGGCCAAAGAGCAGTACTTC. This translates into CATSRDLWGGAKEQYF.

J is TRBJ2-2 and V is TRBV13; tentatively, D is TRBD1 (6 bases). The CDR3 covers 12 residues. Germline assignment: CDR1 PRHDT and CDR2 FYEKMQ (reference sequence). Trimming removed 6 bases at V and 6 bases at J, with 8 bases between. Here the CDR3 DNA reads TGTGCCAGCAGGTCAGGGGCCGGGGAGCTGTTTTTT. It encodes CASRSGAGELFF.

Here the CDR3 reads CASSHGTSPYEQYF. CDR3 in DNA: TGCGCCAGCAGCCATGGGACATCCCCCTACGAGCAGTACTTC. The chain combines TRBV5-1 with TRBJ2-7, with D possibly TRBD1 on 6 matching bases. Trimming took 4 bases from V and 2 from J, leaving 13 bases between them. In germline, CDR1 is SGHRS, CDR2 YFSETQ. CDR3 length equals 14 residues.

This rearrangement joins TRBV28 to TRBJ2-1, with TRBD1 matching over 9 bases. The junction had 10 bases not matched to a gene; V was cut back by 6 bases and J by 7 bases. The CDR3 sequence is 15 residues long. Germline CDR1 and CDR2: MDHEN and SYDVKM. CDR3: CASSPTGTGRNEQFF. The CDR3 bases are TGTGCCAGCAGCCCTACCGGGACAGGGCGAAATGAGCAGTTCTTC.

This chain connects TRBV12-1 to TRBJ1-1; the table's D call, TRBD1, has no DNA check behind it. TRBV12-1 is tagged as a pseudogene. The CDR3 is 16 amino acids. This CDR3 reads CASSLLRAGENTEAFF. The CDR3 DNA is TGTGCCAGCAGCCTTCTTCGGGCAGGGGAGAACACTGAAGCTTTCTTT.

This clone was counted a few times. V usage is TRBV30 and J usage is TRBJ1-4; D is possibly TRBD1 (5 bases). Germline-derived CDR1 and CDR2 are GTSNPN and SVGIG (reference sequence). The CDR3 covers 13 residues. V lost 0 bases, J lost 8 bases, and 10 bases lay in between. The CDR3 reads CAWSVGRGEKLFF. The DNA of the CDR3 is TGTGCCTGGAGTGTGGGGCGGGGGGAAAAACTGTTTTTT.

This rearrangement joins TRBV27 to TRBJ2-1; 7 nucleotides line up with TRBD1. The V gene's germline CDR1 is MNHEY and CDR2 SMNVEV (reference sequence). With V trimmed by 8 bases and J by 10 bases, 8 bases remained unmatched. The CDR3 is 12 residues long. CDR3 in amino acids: CASGEGGWEQFF. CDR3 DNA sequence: TGTGCCAGCGGCGAAGGGGGCTGGGAGCAGTTCTTC.

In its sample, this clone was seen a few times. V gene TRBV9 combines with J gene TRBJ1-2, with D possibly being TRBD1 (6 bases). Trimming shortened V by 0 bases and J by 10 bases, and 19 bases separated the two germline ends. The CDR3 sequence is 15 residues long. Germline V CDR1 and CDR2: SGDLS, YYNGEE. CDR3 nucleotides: TGTGCCAGCAGCGTAGGAGGTCGACAGGCGCTGAACTACACCTTC. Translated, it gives CASSVGGRQALNYTF.

For the CDR3, the DNA is TGTGCCAGCAGCTTAACCGGGACAGGGGACTATGGCTACACCTTC. Protein product: CASSLTGTGDYGYTF. The gene calls are TRBV7-3 and TRBJ1-2; 10 bases align to TRBD1. The V and J ends lost 0 bases and 3 bases, in that order; junction bases with no gene match: 1. This CDR3 region has 15 residues. Germline CDR1 and CDR2: SGHTA and FQGTGA.

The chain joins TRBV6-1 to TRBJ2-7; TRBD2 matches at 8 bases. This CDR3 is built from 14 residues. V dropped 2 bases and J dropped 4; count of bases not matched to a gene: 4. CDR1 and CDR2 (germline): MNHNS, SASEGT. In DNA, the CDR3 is TGTGCCAGCAGTGAAACGGGAGGGGAATACGAGCAGTACTTC. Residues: CASSETGGEYEQYF.

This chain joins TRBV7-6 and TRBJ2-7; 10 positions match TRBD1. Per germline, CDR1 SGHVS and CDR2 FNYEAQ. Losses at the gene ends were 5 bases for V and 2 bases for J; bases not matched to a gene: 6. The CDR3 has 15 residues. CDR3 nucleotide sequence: TGTGCCAGCAGCCCCGGACAGGGGGACACCTACGAGCAGTACTTC. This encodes CASSPGQGDTYEQYF. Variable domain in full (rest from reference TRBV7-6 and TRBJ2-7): GAGVSQSPRYKVTKRGQDVALRCDPISGHVSLYWYRQALGQGPEFLTYFNYEAQQDKSGLPNDRFSAERPEGSISTLTIQRTEQRDSAMYRCASSPGQGDTYEQYFGPGTRLTVT.